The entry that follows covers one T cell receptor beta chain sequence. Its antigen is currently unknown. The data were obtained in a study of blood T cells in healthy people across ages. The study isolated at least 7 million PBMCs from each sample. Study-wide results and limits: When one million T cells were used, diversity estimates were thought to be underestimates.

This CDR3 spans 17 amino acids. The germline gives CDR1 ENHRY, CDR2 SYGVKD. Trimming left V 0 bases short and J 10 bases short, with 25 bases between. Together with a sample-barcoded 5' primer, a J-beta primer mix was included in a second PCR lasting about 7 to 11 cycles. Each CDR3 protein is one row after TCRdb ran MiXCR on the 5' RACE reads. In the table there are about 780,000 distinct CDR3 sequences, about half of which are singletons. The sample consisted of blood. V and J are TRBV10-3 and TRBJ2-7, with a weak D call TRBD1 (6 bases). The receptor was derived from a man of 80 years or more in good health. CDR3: CAISESVPTWGQGAQYF. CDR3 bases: TGTGCCATCAGTGAGTCAGTACCTACCTGGGGACAAGGGGCCCAGTACTTC.